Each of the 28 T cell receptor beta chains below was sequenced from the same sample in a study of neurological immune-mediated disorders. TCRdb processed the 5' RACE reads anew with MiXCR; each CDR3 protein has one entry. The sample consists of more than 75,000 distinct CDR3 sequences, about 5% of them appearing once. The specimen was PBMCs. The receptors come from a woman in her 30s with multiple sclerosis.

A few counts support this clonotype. CDR3 bases: TGCGCCAGCAGCTTGGCAGGACCTTACGGGGAGCAGTACTTC. This encodes CASSLAGPYGEQYF. J is TRBJ2-7 and V is TRBV5-1; D gene ambiguous. CDR1 and CDR2 (germline): SGHRS, YFSETQ. V was shortened by 0 bases and J by 7 bases, with 14 bases between the two germline ends. There are 14 residues in the CDR3.

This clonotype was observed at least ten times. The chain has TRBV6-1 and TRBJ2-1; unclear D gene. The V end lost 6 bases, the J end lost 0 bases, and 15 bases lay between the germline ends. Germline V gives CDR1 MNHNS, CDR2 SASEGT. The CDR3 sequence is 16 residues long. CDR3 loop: CASRRLPVSSYNEQFF. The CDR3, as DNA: TGTGCCAGCAGGCGACTCCCCGTGAGCTCCTACAATGAGCAGTTCTTC.

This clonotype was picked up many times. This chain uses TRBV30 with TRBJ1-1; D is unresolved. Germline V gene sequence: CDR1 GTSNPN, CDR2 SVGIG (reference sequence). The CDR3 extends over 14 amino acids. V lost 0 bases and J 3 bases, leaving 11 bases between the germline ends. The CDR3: CAWSVLGVDTEAFF. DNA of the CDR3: TGTGCCTGGAGTGTACTCGGGGTAGACACTGAAGCTTTCTTT.

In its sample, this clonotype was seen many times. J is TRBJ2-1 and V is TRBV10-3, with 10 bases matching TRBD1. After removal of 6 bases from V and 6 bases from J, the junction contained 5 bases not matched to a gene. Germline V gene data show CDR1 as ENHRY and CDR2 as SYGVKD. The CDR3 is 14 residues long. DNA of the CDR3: TGTGCCATCAGCCGGGACAGGGGTTCCAATGAGCAGTTCTTC. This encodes CAISRDRGSNEQFF.

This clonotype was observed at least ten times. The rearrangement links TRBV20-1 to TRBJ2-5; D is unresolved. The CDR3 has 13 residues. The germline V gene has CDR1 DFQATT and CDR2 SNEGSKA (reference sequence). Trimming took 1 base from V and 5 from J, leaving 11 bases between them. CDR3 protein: CSARATIGETQYF. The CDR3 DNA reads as TGCAGTGCTAGAGCCACCATAGGGGAGACCCAGTACTTC.

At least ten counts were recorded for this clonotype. CDR3 loop: CSATTRDYGYTF. In DNA form, the CDR3 reads TGCAGCGCTACGACACGGGACTATGGCTACACCTTC. The chain joins TRBV29-1 to TRBJ1-2; D not resolved. The ends were cut back, 7 bases at V and 3 bases at J, with 12 bases in the middle. The CDR3 contains 12 residues. CDR1 is SQVTM, CDR2 ANQGSEA, per germline.

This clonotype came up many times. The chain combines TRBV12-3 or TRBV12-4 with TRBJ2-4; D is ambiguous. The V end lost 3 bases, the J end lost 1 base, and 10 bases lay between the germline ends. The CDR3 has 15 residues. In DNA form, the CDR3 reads TGTGCCAGCAGTTTCGGATTATCGGCCAAAAACATTCAGTACTTC. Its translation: CASSFGLSAKNIQYF.

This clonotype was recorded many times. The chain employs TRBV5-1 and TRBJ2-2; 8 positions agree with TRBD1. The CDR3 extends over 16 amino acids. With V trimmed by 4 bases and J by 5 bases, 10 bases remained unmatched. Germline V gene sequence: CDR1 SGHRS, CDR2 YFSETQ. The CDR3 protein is CASSRRGQGTTGELFF. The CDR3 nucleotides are TGCGCCAGCAGCCGACGCGGACAGGGAACTACCGGGGAGCTGTTTTTT. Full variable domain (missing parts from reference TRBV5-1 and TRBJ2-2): KAGVTQTPRYLIKTRGQQVTLSCSPISGHRSVSWYQQTPGQGLQFLFEYFSETQRNKGNFPGRFSGRQFSNSRSEMNVSTLELGDSALYLCASSRRGQGTTGELFFGEGSRLTVL.

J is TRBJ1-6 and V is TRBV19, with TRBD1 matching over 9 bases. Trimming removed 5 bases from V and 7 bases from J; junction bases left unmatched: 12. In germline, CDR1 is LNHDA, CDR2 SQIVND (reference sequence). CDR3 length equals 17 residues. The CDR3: CASSVRQGGDRNSPLHF. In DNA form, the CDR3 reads TGTGCCAGTAGTGTCCGACAGGGGGGCGACAGGAATTCACCCCTCCACTTT.

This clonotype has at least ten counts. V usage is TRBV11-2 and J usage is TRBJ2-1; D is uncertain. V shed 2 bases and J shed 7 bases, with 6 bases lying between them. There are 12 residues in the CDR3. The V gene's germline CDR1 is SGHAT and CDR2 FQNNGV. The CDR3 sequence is CASSLFLNEQFF. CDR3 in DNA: TGTGCCAGCAGCTTATTCCTTAATGAGCAGTTCTTC.

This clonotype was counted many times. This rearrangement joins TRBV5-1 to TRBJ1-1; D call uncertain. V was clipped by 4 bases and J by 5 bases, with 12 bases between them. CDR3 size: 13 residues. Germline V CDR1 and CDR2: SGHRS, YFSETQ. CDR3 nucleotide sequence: TGCGCCAGCAGCCCTGACCTGGGGACTGAAGCTTTCTTT. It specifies CASSPDLGTEAFF. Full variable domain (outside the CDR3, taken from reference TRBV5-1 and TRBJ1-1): KAGVTQTPRYLIKTRGQQVTLSCSPISGHRSVSWYQQTPGQGLQFLFEYFSETQRNKGNFPGRFSGRQFSNSRSEMNVSTLELGDSALYLCASSPDLGTEAFFGQGTRLTVV.

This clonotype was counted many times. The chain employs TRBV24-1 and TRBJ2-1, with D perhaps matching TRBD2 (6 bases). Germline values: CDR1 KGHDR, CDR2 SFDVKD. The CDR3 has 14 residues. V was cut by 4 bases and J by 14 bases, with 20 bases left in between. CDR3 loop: CATSDPAVAVEKFF. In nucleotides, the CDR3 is TGTGCCACCAGTGACCCCGCAGTAGCGGTGGAGAAGTTCTTC.

The CDR3 region has the DNA TGTGCCAGCATTGTAGAGGGGCAGATGGAGCAGTTCTTC. Residues: CASIVEGQMEQFF. The V gene is TRBV5-6, the J gene TRBJ2-1; D could derive from TRBD1 or TRBD2 (5 bases each). The CDR3 covers 13 residues. Germline loops: CDR1 SGHDT, CDR2 YYEEEE. V lost 6 bases and J lost 10, with 17 bases in between.

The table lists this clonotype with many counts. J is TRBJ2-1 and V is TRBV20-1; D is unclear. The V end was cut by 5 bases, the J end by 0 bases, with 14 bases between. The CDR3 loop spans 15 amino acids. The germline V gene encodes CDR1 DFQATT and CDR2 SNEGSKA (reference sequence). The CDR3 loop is CSAPRASSSYNEQFF. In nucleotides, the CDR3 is TGCAGTGCTCCTAGGGCGAGCAGCTCCTACAATGAGCAGTTCTTC.

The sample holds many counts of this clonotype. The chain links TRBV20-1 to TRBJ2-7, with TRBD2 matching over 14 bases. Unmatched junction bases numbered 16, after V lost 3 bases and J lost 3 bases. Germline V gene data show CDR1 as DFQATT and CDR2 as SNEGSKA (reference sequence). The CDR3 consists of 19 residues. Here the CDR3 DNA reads TGCAGTGCTAGTGCTGATGGGACTAGCGGGGGCGCGGGGATCTACGAGCAGTACTTC. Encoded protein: CSASADGTSGGAGIYEQYF.

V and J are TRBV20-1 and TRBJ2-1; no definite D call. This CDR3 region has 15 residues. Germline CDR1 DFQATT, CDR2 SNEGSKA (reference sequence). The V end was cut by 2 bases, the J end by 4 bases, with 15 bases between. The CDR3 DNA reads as TGCAGTGCTAGACCCAAGATACACCCATACAATGAGCAGTTCTTC. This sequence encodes CSARPKIHPYNEQFF.

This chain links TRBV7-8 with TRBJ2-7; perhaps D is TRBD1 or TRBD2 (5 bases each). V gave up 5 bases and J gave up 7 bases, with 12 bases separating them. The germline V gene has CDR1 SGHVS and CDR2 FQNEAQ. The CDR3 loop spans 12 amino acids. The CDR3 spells CASSPGPGEQYF. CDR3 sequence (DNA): TGTGCCAGCAGCCCGGGGCCGGGGGAGCAGTACTTC.

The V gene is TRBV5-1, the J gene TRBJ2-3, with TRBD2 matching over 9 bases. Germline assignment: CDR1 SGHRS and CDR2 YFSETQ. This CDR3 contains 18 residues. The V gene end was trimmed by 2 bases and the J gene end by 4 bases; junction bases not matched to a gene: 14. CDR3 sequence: CASSLPLTGTSNPDTQYF. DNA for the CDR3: TGCGCCAGCAGCTTACCCCTAACCGGGACTAGCAATCCAGATACGCAGTATTTT.

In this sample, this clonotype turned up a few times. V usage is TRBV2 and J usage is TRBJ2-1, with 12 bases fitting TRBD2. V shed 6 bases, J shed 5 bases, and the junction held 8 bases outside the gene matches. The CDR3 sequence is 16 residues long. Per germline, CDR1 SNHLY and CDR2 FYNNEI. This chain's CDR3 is CASRLASGREDNEQFF. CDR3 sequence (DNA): TGTGCCAGCAGACTTGCTAGCGGGAGGGAGGACAATGAGCAGTTCTTC. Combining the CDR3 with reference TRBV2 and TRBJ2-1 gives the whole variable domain EPEVTQTPSHQVTQMGQEVILRCVPISNHLYFYWYRQILGQKVEFLVSFYNNEISEKSEIFDDQFSVERPDGSNFTLKIRSTKLEDSAMYFCASRLASGREDNEQFFGPGTRLTVL.

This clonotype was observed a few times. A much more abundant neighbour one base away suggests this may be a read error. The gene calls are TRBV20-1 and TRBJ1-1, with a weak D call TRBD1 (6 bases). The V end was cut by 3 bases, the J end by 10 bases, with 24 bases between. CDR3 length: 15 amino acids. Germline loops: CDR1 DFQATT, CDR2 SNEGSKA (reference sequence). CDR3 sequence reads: CSASGGAGQSAVAFF. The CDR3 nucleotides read TGCAGTGCTAGTGGGGGGGCGGGCCAGAGTGCTGTAGCTTTCTTT.

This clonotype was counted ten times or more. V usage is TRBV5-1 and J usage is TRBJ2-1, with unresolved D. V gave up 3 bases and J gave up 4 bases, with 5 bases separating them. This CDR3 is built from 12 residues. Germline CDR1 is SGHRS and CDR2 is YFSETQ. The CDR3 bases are TGCGCCAGCAGCTCAAATTACAATGAGCAGTTCTTC. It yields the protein CASSSNYNEQFF.

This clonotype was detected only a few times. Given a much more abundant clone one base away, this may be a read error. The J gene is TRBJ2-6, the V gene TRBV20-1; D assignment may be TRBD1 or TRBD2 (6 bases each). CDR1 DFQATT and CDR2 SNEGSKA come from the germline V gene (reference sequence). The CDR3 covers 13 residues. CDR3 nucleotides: TGCAGTGCTAGATCTTGGGGGGCCAAAGTCCTGACTTTC. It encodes CSARSWGAKVLTF.

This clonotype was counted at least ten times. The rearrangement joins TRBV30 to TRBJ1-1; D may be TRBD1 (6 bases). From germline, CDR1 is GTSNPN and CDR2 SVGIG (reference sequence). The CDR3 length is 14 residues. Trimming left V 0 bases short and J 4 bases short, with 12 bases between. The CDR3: CAWSVGGASTEAFF. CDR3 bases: TGTGCCTGGAGTGTAGGGGGGGCTAGCACTGAAGCTTTCTTT.

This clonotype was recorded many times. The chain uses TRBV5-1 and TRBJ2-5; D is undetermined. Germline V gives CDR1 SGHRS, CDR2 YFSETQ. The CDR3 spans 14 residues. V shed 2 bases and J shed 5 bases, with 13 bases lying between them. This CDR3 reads CASSLRFLGETQYF. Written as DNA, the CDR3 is TGCGCCAGCAGCTTACGTTTTCTCGGGGAGACCCAGTACTTC.

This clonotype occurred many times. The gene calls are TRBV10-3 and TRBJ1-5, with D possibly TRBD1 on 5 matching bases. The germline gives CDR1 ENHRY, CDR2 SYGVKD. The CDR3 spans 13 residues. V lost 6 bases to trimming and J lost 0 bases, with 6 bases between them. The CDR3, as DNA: TGTGCCATCAGAGGGGATAGCAATCAGCCCCAGCATTTT. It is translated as CAIRGDSNQPQHF.

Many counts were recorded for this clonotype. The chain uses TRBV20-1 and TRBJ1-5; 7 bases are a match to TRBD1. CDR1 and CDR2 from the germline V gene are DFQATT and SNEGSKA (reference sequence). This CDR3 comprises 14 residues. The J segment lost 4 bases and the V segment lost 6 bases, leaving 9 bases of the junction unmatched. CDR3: CSAKDDRDNQPQHF. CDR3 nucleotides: TGCAGTGCAAAAGATGACAGGGATAATCAGCCCCAGCATTTT.

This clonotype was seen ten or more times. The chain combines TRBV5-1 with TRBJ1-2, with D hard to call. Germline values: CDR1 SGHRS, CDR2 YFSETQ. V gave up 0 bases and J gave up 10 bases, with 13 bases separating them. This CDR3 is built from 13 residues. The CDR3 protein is CASSLDPVSAYTF. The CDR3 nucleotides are TGCGCCAGCAGCTTGGATCCCGTATCAGCCTACACCTTC. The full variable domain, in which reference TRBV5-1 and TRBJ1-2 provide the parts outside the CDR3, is KAGVTQTPRYLIKTRGQQVTLSCSPISGHRSVSWYQQTPGQGLQFLFEYFSETQRNKGNFPGRFSGRQFSNSRSEMNVSTLELGDSALYLCASSLDPVSAYTFGSGTRLTVV.

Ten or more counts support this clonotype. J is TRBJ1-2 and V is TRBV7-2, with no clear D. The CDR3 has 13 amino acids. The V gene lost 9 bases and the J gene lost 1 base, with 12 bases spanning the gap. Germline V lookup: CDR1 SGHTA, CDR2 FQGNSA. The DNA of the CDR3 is TGTGCCAGTTCAGAATTTATTAACTATGGCTACACCTTC. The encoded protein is CASSEFINYGYTF.